These 30 T cell receptor beta chains were sequenced from one sample in a study of OX40 agonist ivuxolimab in advanced cancers. Libraries were prepared through the immunoSEQ multiplex PCR assay. Entries here come from immuneACCESS through TCRdb and include only in-frame sequences with V and J called. Some clones fail to appear in such tables; in the studies checked, an unresolved V gene covers under half of the shortfall, and the cause of the remainder is unknown. The sample table shows 30,000 to 35,000 clones, and approximately 80% are seen once. About 10% of the sample belongs to the ten largest clones. The sequenced sample was CD4+ or CD8+ T cells sorted from blood, obtained in a trial of the OX40 agonist ivuxolimab. All receptors derive from an adult with an advanced solid tumor such as melanoma, head and neck, liver or kidney cancer.

V usage is TRBV11-2 and J usage is TRBJ1-6; possibly TRBD1 for D (6 bases). The CDR3 runs to 15 residues. Trimming cost V 5 bases and J 10 bases, with 18 bases left between them. The germline V gene has CDR1 SGHAT and CDR2 FQNNGV. The CDR3 DNA reads TGTGCCAGCAGCCACAACAGGGATAAAGGGTCACCCCTCCACTTT. It specifies CASSHNRDKGSPLHF.

This rearrangement joins TRBV6-6 to TRBJ1-6, with 7 nucleotides matching TRBD1. In germline, CDR1 is MNHNY, CDR2 SVGAGI (reference sequence). The junction had 4 bases not matched to a gene; V was cut back by 0 bases and J by 8 bases. The CDR3 covers 15 residues. The CDR3 coding sequence is TGTGCCAGCAGTTACTCAGGACAGGTCGATTCACCCCTCCACTTT. This gives the protein CASSYSGQVDSPLHF.

The DNA of the CDR3 is TGTGCCAGCAGCAGGCCACCTGAGCAGTTCTTC. Translation: CASSRPPEQFF. J is TRBJ2-1 and V is TRBV5-6; no clear D. CDR1 SGHDT and CDR2 YYEEEE come from the germline V gene. V lost 4 bases to trimming and J lost 9 bases, with 8 bases between them. The CDR3 sequence is 11 residues long. Using reference TRBV5-6 and TRBJ2-1 for the parts outside the CDR3, the full variable domain is DAGVTQSPTHLIKTRGQQVTLRCSPKSGHDTVSWYQQALGQGPQFIFQYYEEEERQRGNFPDRFSGHQFPNYSSELNVNALLLGDSALYLCASSRPPEQFFGPGTRLTVL.

V usage is TRBV6-6 and J usage is TRBJ1-3; TRBD1 aligns across 9 bases. Germline-derived CDR1 and CDR2 are MNHNY and SVGAGI (reference sequence). This CDR3 comprises 14 residues. Trimming took 8 bases from V and 3 from J; bases not matched to a gene: 5. CDR3 sequence: CASAGQGLGNTIYF. CDR3 nucleotide sequence: TGTGCCAGCGCAGGACAGGGGCTTGGAAACACCATATATTTT.

This sequence joins TRBV2 and TRBJ2-5; no clear D. Germline V gene data show CDR1 as SNHLY and CDR2 as FYNNEI. This CDR3 has 15 amino acids. The V and J ends lost 1 base and 4 bases respectively, with 13 bases between them. DNA of the CDR3: TGTGCCAGCAGTGAAGGCGCTCTGAGAATAGAGACCCAGTACTTC. Protein sequence: CASSEGALRIETQYF.

J is TRBJ1-2 and V is TRBV29-1; possible D gene TRBD1, 5 bases. The V gene's germline CDR1 is SQVTM and CDR2 ANQGSEA. The CDR3 extends over 12 amino acids. V shed 6 bases and J shed 2 bases, with 10 bases lying between them. The CDR3 bases are TGCAGCGTCGCAGGGAGGAACTATGGCTACACCTTC. Amino acid sequence: CSVAGRNYGYTF.

This clone was observed once. The chain couples TRBV29-1 to TRBJ2-2; 11 positions agree with TRBD1. The junction had 9 bases not matched to a gene; V was cut back by 6 bases and J by 6 bases. The CDR3 covers 15 residues. Germline loops: CDR1 SQVTM, CDR2 ANQGSEA. CDR3 coding DNA: TGCAGCGTGAAACCGGGACAGGGGGTACCCGGGGAGCTGTTTTTT. Its protein product is CSVKPGQGVPGELFF.

The chain carries TRBV5-1 and TRBJ1-3; 7 bases map to TRBD1. Trimming took 4 bases from V and 0 from J; bases not matched to a gene: 7. The length of the CDR3 is 16 residues. Germline values: CDR1 SGHRS, CDR2 YFSETQ. The DNA of the CDR3 is TGCGCCAGCAGCAAAGACAGGGCAAGCTCTGGAAACACCATATATTTT. It translates to CASSKDRASSGNTIYF.

V usage is TRBV5-8 and J usage is TRBJ1-1; 7 bases fit TRBD1. The germline CDR1 and CDR2 sequences are SGHTS and YDEGEE. The length of the CDR3 is 18 residues. With 4 bases clipped from V and 5 bases from J, the junction kept 20 bases outside the gene matches. CDR3 region: CASSARRGGGGRWTEAFF. The DNA of the CDR3 is TGTGCCAGCAGCGCTCGCCGCGGTGGAGGGGGCAGATGGACTGAAGCTTTCTTT.

This chain joins TRBV5-6 and TRBJ2-4, with 7 bases identical to TRBD2. V lost 4 bases, J lost 4 bases, and 5 bases stayed unmatched. Germline CDR1 is SGHDT and CDR2 is YYEEEE. The CDR3 loop spans 14 amino acids. The CDR3 nucleotides read TGTGCCAGCAGCACTAACGGGGGGAAAAACATTCAGTACTTC. Amino acids: CASSTNGGKNIQYF.

This chain connects TRBV11-2 to TRBJ2-5; D uncertain. Germline values: CDR1 SGHAT, CDR2 FQNNGV. The CDR3 loop spans 11 amino acids. Trimming left V 2 bases short and J 6 bases short, with 4 bases between. The CDR3 nucleotides read TGTGCCAGCAGCTTACAACAGACCCAGTACTTC. Its protein product is CASSLQQTQYF.

This clone showed up just once. V is TRBV5-1 and J is TRBJ2-5, with a possible D match to TRBD1 (5 bases). The CDR3 covers 15 residues. V was pared by 6 bases and J by 2 bases, with 17 bases between. Germline CDR1 reads SGHRS; CDR2 reads YFSETQ. In nucleotides, the CDR3 is TGCGCCAGCACCTATAATACAGGATTACAAGAGACCCAGTACTTC. Residues: CASTYNTGLQETQYF.

The J gene is TRBJ2-5, the V gene TRBV9; TRBD1 agrees at 7 bases. V dropped 3 bases and J dropped 1; count of bases not matched to a gene: 12. The germline CDR1 and CDR2 sequences are SGDLS and YYNGEE. The CDR3 extends over 17 amino acids. The CDR3 loop is CASSAKQQGGGQETQYF. The CDR3 nucleotides read TGTGCCAGCAGCGCTAAACAACAAGGGGGCGGCCAAGAGACCCAGTACTTC.

As concerns this clone: The junction departs from germline at one end; a sequencing error may be responsible. Other DNA sequences of this sample code for an identical CDR3. The chain joins TRBV25-1 to TRBJ1-6, with 9 bases lining up with TRBD1. The CDR3 consists of 15 residues. From germline, CDR1 is MGHDK and CDR2 SYGVNS. The CDR3 bases are TGTGCCAGTAGTGAATTGGGACAGGGCCAATCACCCCTCCACTTT. Its translation is CASSELGQGQSPLHF.

V and J are TRBV11-2 and TRBJ1-3; D unresolved. The CDR3 runs 14 residues. The germline V and J ends were trimmed by 2 bases and 0 bases, with 5 bases remaining between them. Per germline, CDR1 SGHAT and CDR2 FQNNGV. The CDR3 DNA sequence: TGTGCCAGCAGCTTAAGTTCCTCTGGAAACACCATATATTTT. Translation: CASSLSSSGNTIYF.

This clone was recorded a few times. The chain combines TRBV30 with TRBJ1-2; tentatively, D is TRBD1 (5 bases). Germline assignment: CDR1 GTSNPN and CDR2 SVGIG (reference sequence). The CDR3 is 14 residues long. The ends were cut back, 2 bases at V and 3 bases at J, with 13 bases in the middle. The DNA for the CDR3 is TGTGCCTGGAGTCTTTCCGGGGGTTACTATGGCTACACCTTC. As protein: CAWSLSGGYYGYTF.

The chain is built from TRBV19 and TRBJ2-7; D is perhaps TRBD1 or TRBD2 (5 bases each). The length of the CDR3 is 13 residues. From germline, CDR1 is LNHDA and CDR2 SQIVND (reference sequence). V shed 5 bases and J shed 7 bases, with 15 bases lying between them. The CDR3, as DNA: TGTGCCAGTAGTGGTGAGGGGCGTCGGGAGCAGTACTTC. It codes for CASSGEGRREQYF.

This rearrangement joins TRBV18 to TRBJ2-5; possible D gene TRBD2, 7 bases. Trimming removed 3 bases from V and 4 bases from J, with 18 bases in between. Per germline, CDR1 KGHSH and CDR2 LQKENI. CDR3 size: 16 residues. The CDR3 protein is CASSPTRGGIPETQYF. The DNA of the CDR3 is TGTGCCAGCTCACCGACGAGGGGGGGAATTCCAGAGACCCAGTACTTC. The variable domain in full, with the rest retrieved from reference TRBV18 and TRBJ2-5, is NAGVMQNPRHLVRRRGQEARLRCSPMKGHSHVYWYRQLPEEGLKFMVYLQKENIIDESGMPKERFSAEFPKEGPSILRIQQVVRGDSAAYFCASSPTRGGIPETQYFGPGTRLLVL.

This clone showed up just a few times. The chain carries TRBV4-1 and TRBJ2-2; D perhaps matches TRBD1 (6 bases). V was pared by 1 base and J by 2 bases, with 14 bases between. CDR1 and CDR2 (germline): MGHRA, YSYEKL. The CDR3 is 17 amino acids. CDR3 region: CASSQANFGTNTGELFF. The CDR3 coding sequence is TGCGCCAGCAGCCAAGCCAATTTTGGGACAAACACCGGGGAGCTGTTTTTT.

This chain uses TRBV30 with TRBJ2-1, with a possible D match to TRBD2 (5 bases). The CDR3 has 14 amino acids. Per the germline V gene, CDR1 is GTSNPN and CDR2 is SVGIG (reference sequence). Trimming left V 2 bases short and J 4 bases short, with 12 bases between. CDR3 protein: CAWSKGGLYNEQFF. The CDR3 DNA is TGTGCCTGGAGTAAGGGCGGGTTATACAATGAGCAGTTCTTC.

V and J are TRBV5-1 and TRBJ2-1; 10 positions match TRBD2. V shed 2 bases, J shed 9 bases, and the junction held 11 bases outside the gene matches. Germline V gene data show CDR1 as SGHRS and CDR2 as YFSETQ. The CDR3 consists of 16 residues. CDR3 residues: CASSLELAGPSGEQFF. CDR3 sequence (DNA): TGCGCCAGCAGCTTAGAACTAGCGGGGCCCAGCGGTGAGCAGTTCTTC.

The chain couples TRBV6-1 to TRBJ2-7; no clear D gene. From germline, CDR1 is MNHNS and CDR2 SASEGT. Trimming left V 7 bases short and J 2 bases short, with 3 bases between. The CDR3 spans 10 residues. DNA for the CDR3: TGTGCCAGCATGGCCTACGAGCAGTACTTC. Encoded protein: CASMAYEQYF.

This chain links TRBV5-1 with TRBJ1-1, with D maybe TRBD1 (6 bases). CDR1 and CDR2 from the germline V gene are SGHRS and YFSETQ. Trimming removed 0 bases at V and 1 base at J, with 10 bases between. The CDR3 extends over 15 amino acids. The CDR3 nucleotides read TGCGCCAGCAGCTTGGGCCAGGGGTCGAACACTGAAGCTTTCTTT. Its translation is CASSLGQGSNTEAFF.

The chain combines TRBV2 with TRBJ2-1, with 9 bases lining up with TRBD2. The V and J ends lost 4 bases and 2 bases, in that order; junction bases with no gene match: 0. This CDR3 has 14 residues. Per the germline V gene, CDR1 is SNHLY and CDR2 is FYNNEI. CDR3 sequence: CASSASGAYNEQFF. The CDR3 DNA reads as TGTGCCAGCAGTGCTAGCGGGGCCTACAATGAGCAGTTCTTC. The full variable domain, its missing parts supplied by reference TRBV2 and TRBJ2-1, is EPEVTQTPSHQVTQMGQEVILRCVPISNHLYFYWYRQILGQKVEFLVSFYNNEISEKSEIFDDQFSVERPDGSNFTLKIRSTKLEDSAMYFCASSASGAYNEQFFGPGTRLTVL.

The chain links TRBV5-4 to TRBJ2-1, with 7 nucleotides matching TRBD1. CDR1 is SGHNT and CDR2 is YYREEE in the germline V gene (reference sequence). V lost 2 bases, J lost 8 bases, and 10 bases stayed unmatched. The CDR3 is 15 amino acids. The CDR3: CASSFGTEKAHEQFF. The CDR3 DNA reads TGTGCCAGCAGCTTCGGGACAGAGAAGGCCCATGAGCAGTTCTTC. Full variable domain (remainder filled in from reference TRBV5-4 and TRBJ2-1): ETGVTQSPTHLIKTRGQQVTLRCSSQSGHNTVSWYQQALGQGPQFIFQYYREEENGRGNFPPRFSGLQFPNYSSELNVNALELDDSALYLCASSFGTEKAHEQFFGPGTRLTVL.

The chain is built from TRBV6-5 and TRBJ2-3; D possibly corresponds to TRBD2 (6 bases). The CDR3 is 16 residues long. Trimming cost V 2 bases and J 3 bases, with 15 bases left between them. CDR1 and CDR2 from the germline V gene are MNHEY and SVGAGI. CDR3 nucleotides: TGTGCCAGCAGTTACGCGGGATACCGGAGGACAGATACGCAGTATTTT. This translates into CASSYAGYRRTDTQYF.

As for this clone: A junction boundary mismatches the germline segment, possibly from a read error. Other DNA sequences in this sample translate to the same CDR3. The rearrangement links TRBV7-8 to TRBJ1-1, with D possibly TRBD1 on 6 matching bases. Germline values: CDR1 SGHVS, CDR2 FQNEAQ. The CDR3 spans 13 residues. The CDR3 coding sequence is TGTGCCAGTAGCTCGGACAGCAACACTGAAGCTTTCTTT. As protein: CASSSDSNTEAFF.

The chain is built from TRBV30 and TRBJ1-2; D not resolved. CDR1 is GTSNPN, CDR2 SVGIG, per germline (reference sequence). The CDR3 spans 12 residues. The germline V and J ends were trimmed by 8 bases and 1 base, with 11 bases remaining between them. CDR3 region: CAERAFNYGYTF. CDR3 nucleotide sequence: TGTGCCGAACGGGCCTTTAACTATGGCTACACCTTC.

J is TRBJ1-6 and V is TRBV28, with 9 bases that match TRBD1. Germline V gives CDR1 MDHEN, CDR2 SYDVKM. Trimming took 3 bases from V and 9 from J; bases not matched to a gene: 3. The CDR3 loop spans 14 amino acids. The CDR3 DNA reads TGTGCCAGCAGTTTGGGGACAGGGTTTTCACCCCTCCACTTT. As protein: CASSLGTGFSPLHF.

The chain carries TRBV20-1 and TRBJ1-1; D gene uncertain. V was clipped by 5 bases and J by 9 bases, with 4 bases between them. The germline CDR1 and CDR2 sequences are DFQATT and SNEGSKA (reference sequence). The CDR3 spans 8 residues. The CDR3 DNA reads TGCAGTGCTCGACAAGCTTTCTTT. It specifies CSARQAFF.